Listed below are T cell receptor beta chains from one sample, sequenced in a study of shared clonotypes between healthy human individuals. Produced via immunoSEQ multiplex PCR; TCRdb's table is partial and in-frame only. The repertoire holds some 350,000 clones, with approximately 79% as singletons. The source material was memory CD4+ T cells sorted from blood. The source of these receptors is a man aged 25 to 45 in good health. The CDR3 runs from the conserved cysteine through the conserved F or W. The D gene is left open where the match is weak. Rows may omit the clone size; those that give it use once, few, many or a size class.

d_gene	v_gene	j_gene	abundance	CDR3nt	CDR3aa
TRBD2	TRBV6-5	TRBJ2-1	-	TGTGCCAGCAGTCGAGGACTAGCGGATTACAATGAGCAGTTCTTC	CASSRGLADYNEQFF
-	TRBV6-5	TRBJ2-1	once	TGTGCCAGCAGTTCAGGGCTGATAGACAATGAGCAGTTCTTC	CASSSGLIDNEQFF
-	TRBV4-3	TRBJ1-5	-	TGCGCCAGCAGCCATTCCGGGACTACTGTGGGCAATCAGCCCCAGCATTTT	CASSHSGTTVGNQPQHF
TRBD2	TRBV5-4	TRBJ2-7	-	TGTGCCAGCAGCTTGAGTATAGGACTAGCGCCCTACGAGCAGTACTTC	CASSLSIGLAPYEQYF
-	TRBV19	TRBJ2-5	-	TGTGCCAGTAGTATGAGCCGGACACAAGAGACCCAGTACTTC	CASSMSRTQETQYF
TRBD2	TRBV27	TRBJ2-7	few	TGTGCCAGCAGTGCGGGACTAGCGGGAGGTCGGGTGGGTGAGCAGTACTTC	CASSAGLAGGRVGEQYF
TRBD2	TRBV9	TRBJ2-7	-	TGTGCCAGCAGCGTTGCTGCGGGAGGGCACAGCGACGAGCAGTACTTC	CASSVAAGGHSDEQYF
-	TRBV27	TRBJ1-2	-	TGTGCCAGCAGTTTTTCCCCTTTAGGAGGCCGGGCTAACTATGGCTACACCTTC	CASSFSPLGGRANYGYTF
-	TRBV7-2	TRBJ1-5	-	TGTGCCAGCAGCTACTCCGGGAGAGAGCCCCAGCATTTT	CASSYSGREPQHF
-	TRBV28	TRBJ2-3	-	TGTGCCAGCCGGGGGCTGGCAGATACGCAGTATTTT	CASRGLADTQYF
-	TRBV5-4	TRBJ2-7	-	TGTGCCAGCAGCTCTCGCCAGGCCGTATCCTACGAGCAGTACTTC	CASSSRQAVSYEQYF
TRBD2	TRBV7-3	TRBJ2-1	once	TGTGCCAGCAGCTTAGCCGCGGCTAGCGGGGTAAATGAGCAGTTCTTC	CASSLAAASGVNEQFF
-	TRBV18	TRBJ2-2	-	TGTGCCAGCACGTACAGGAGGGGGAACACCGAGGAGCTGTTTTTT	CASTYRRGNTEELFF
TRBD1	TRBV5-6	TRBJ2-7	many	TGTGCCAGCAGCCACCTACTCCGGGACAGGGATGAGCAGTACTTC	CASSHLLRDRDEQYF
TRBD1	TRBV2	TRBJ1-5	-	TGTGCCAGCAGCCAACAGGGGGAGGATCAGCCCCAGCATTTT	CASSQQGEDQPQHF
TRBD2	TRBV10-3	TRBJ2-3	-	TGTGCCATCAGTGAAATCGGTAGCGGGAGTACAGATACGCAGTATTTT	CAISEIGSGSTDTQYF
TRBD2	TRBV9	TRBJ2-2	-	TGTGCCAGCAGCGTAGGGTTCGGACTAGCGGGCAAAGGGAACACCGGGGAGCTGTTTTTT	CASSVGFGLAGKGNTGELFF
TRBD1	TRBV5-6	TRBJ2-3	-	TGTGCCAGCAGCTGGGACAGGACAAATACGCAGTATTTT	CASSWDRTNTQYF
-	TRBV10-2	TRBJ2-4	few	TGCGCCAGCAGTGAGTCGGGTGGGGGTGTTGCCAAAAACATTCAGTACTTC	CASSESGGGVAKNIQYF
-	TRBV6-1	TRBJ2-1	-	TGTGCCAGCAGGAGGGCCCACTACAATGAGCAGTTCTTC	CASRRAHYNEQFF
TRBD2	TRBV5-1	TRBJ2-5	-	TGCGCCAGCAGCTTGGCGGGACTAGCGGAAGAGACCCAGTACTTC	CASSLAGLAEETQYF
-	TRBV7-2	TRBJ2-2	-	TGTGCCAGCAGCTTAGTGGGACCCGAAAACACCGGGGAGCTGTTTTTT	CASSLVGPENTGELFF
TRBD2	TRBV28	TRBJ2-2	few	TGTGCCAGCAGACCTTTAAAGGGTAGCGGGAGTATCAACACCGGGGAGCTGTTTTTT	CASRPLKGSGSINTGELFF
TRBD2	TRBV4-3	TRBJ2-1	-	TGCGCCAGCAGCCAAGGCTTGACGACTAGCGGTGAGCAGTTCTTC	CASSQGLTTSGEQFF
TRBD1	TRBV29-1	TRBJ1-1	-	TGCAGCGTCGATCTAGGACAGGGATACACTGAAGCTTTCTTT	CSVDLGQGYTEAFF
TRBD1	TRBV10-3	TRBJ2-3	-	TGTGCCATCAGTGAGGCGGACAGGCCTAGCACAGATACGCAGTATTTT	CAISEADRPSTDTQYF
-	TRBV4-2	TRBJ2-3	few	TGTGCCAGCAGCCAAGAGATGGTCTCCCCGATAACGCAGTATTTT	CASSQEMVSPITQYF
TRBD1	TRBV6-1	TRBJ1-1	-	TGTGCCAGCAGTGAAGAGGGACAGGGGGCAACTGAAGCTTTCTTT	CASSEEGQGATEAFF
-	TRBV18	TRBJ1-2	-	TGTGCCAGCTCACCAGCCTTAAGTTCTTTAGGCTACACCTTC	CASSPALSSLGYTF
-	TRBV5-5	TRBJ2-4	-	TGTGCCAGCAGCTTGGGGCAGTCAGAGAGAAACATTCAGTACTTC	CASSLGQSERNIQYF
TRBD2	TRBV10-3	TRBJ2-1	-	TGTGCCATCAGTGCAGGGACTAGCAGTGAGCAGTTCTTC	CAISAGTSSEQFF
-	TRBV6-5	TRBJ2-7	-	TGTGCCAGCAGTTTGATCACCGGGACATCAGCCTACGAGCAGTACTTC	CASSLITGTSAYEQYF
-	TRBV7-2	TRBJ1-1	-	TGTGCCAGCAGCTATGACAGGAACACTGAAGCTTTCTTT	CASSYDRNTEAFF
-	TRBV19	TRBJ2-3	-	TGTGCCAGTAGTATTGGTCAGTCGGATACGCAGTATTTT	CASSIGQSDTQYF
TRBD1	TRBV7-9	TRBJ2-5	-	TGTGCCAGCAGCGGGCCTCCGGGACAGGGGTATGGAGAGACCCAGTACTTC	CASSGPPGQGYGETQYF
-	TRBV5-5	TRBJ1-1	few	TGTGCCAGCAGCTTTGGGGTATACGGCTCTGAAGCTTTCTTT	CASSFGVYGSEAFF
TRBD2	TRBV7-3	TRBJ2-3	once	TGTGCCAGCAGCTTAGGTCCCACTAGCGGGAGAGGCACAGATACGCAGTATTTT	CASSLGPTSGRGTDTQYF
-	TRBV10-2	TRBJ1-1	few	TGCGCCAGCAGTGACGGGGTTAGCGGGGCCCCAATGAACACTGAAGCTTTCTTT	CASSDGVSGAPMNTEAFF
-	TRBV4-1	TRBJ2-7	-	TGCGCCAGCAGCCCCCTACCCGTCCGGGACTCGTCGAGCGAGCAGTACTTC	CASSPLPVRDSSSEQYF
TRBD2	TRBV7-9	TRBJ2-1	-	TGTGCCAGCAGCTTGGGTAGCGGGAGACGGAATGAGCAGTTCTTC	CASSLGSGRRNEQFF
TRBD2	TRBV5-4	TRBJ2-4	once	TGTGCCAGCAGCCGGGGACTAGCGGGAGAAGGCGCCAAAAACATTCAGTACTTC	CASSRGLAGEGAKNIQYF